Listed below are T cell receptor beta chains from one sample, sequenced in a study of response to subunit inactivated influenza vaccine. TCRdb re-analysed the RT-PCR reads in MiXCR, keeping a single row per CDR3 protein. The table records roughly 700,000 distinct CDR3 sequences, more than 11% of them present only once. The sample consisted of PBMCs from blood, taken 14 to 15 days before vaccination. These receptors came from a man over 45 who received an inactivated influenza vaccine. Each CDR3 is given with its conserved first and last residue. A D gene is named only where the DNA matches it firmly. The size of a clone is reported for some rows only, either as once, few or many, or as a class for expanded clones.

V gene	D gene	clone size	CDR3 length	J gene	CDR3 protein	CDR3 DNA
TRBV5-1	TRBD1	many	14	TRBJ2-5	CASSSGQGKETQYF	TGCGCCAGCAGCTCGGGACAGGGAAAAGAGACCCAGTACTTC
TRBV3-1	TRBD1	many	16	TRBJ2-1	CASSQNRQGRGNEQFF	TGTGCCAGCAGCCAAAATCGACAGGGAAGGGGCAATGAGCAGTTCTTC
TRBV7-6	-	-	17	TRBJ2-1	CASSLVTHVAGNNEQFF	TGTGCCAGCAGCTTAGTGACCCATGTCGCGGGCAACAATGAGCAGTTCTTC
TRBV10-3	TRBD1	-	15	TRBJ1-3	CAMKGDRSSGNTIYF	TGTGCCATGAAGGGGGACAGGAGCTCTGGAAACACCATATATTTT
TRBV7-2	-	-	13	TRBJ2-7	CASSFGAKVEQYF	TGTGCCAGCAGCTTCGGGGCGAAGGTGGAGCAGTACTTC
TRBV11-2	-	few	16	TRBJ2-3	CASSWAGRRSTDTQYF	TGTGCCAGCAGCTGGGCGGGGAGGCGTAGCACAGATACGCAGTATTTT
TRBV20-1	TRBD2	many	18	TRBJ2-1	CSARGLAGKRSSYNEQFF	TGCAGTGCTAGAGGACTAGCGGGGAAGAGAAGCTCCTACAATGAGCAGTTCTTC
TRBV28	TRBD2	few	17	TRBJ2-4	CASSLWSGGSFMNIQYF	TGTGCCAGCAGTTTATGGAGCGGGGGCTCATTTATGAACATTCAGTACTTC
TRBV12-3/TRBV12-4	-	many	13	TRBJ2-1	CASRPQGLNEQFF	TGTGCCAGCAGACCTCAGGGACTCAATGAGCAGTTCTTC
TRBV6-5	-	once	12	TRBJ2-1	CASSYARSEQFF	TGTGCCAGCAGTTATGCTAGATCGGAGCAGTTCTTC